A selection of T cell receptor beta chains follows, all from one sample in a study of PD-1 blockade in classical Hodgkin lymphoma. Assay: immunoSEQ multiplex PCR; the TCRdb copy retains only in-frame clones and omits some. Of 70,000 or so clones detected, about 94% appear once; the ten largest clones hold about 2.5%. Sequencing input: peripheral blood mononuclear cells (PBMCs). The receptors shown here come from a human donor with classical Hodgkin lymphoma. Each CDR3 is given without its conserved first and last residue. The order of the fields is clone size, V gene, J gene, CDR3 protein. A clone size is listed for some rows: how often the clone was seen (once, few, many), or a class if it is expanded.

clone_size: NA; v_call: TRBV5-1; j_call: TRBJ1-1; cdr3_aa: ASSLVARGQNTEAF
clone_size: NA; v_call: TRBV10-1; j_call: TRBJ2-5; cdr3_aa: ASSPGGQETQY
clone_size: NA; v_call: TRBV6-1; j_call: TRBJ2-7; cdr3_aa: ASSVAGWEQY
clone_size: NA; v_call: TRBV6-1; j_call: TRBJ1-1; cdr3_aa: ASSEAGANTEAF
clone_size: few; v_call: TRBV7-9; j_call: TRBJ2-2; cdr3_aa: ASSPQGRKNTGELF
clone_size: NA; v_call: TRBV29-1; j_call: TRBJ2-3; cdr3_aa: SVAGLAGKWDTQY
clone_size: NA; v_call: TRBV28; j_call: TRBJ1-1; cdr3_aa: AFDVGCDLSDF
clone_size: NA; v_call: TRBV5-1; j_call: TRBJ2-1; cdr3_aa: ASSLGPLEDNEQF
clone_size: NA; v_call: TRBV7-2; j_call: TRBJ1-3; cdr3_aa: ASSSTPSRTGGRGNTIY
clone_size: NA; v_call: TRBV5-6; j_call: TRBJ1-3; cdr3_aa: ASSLVGGPIY
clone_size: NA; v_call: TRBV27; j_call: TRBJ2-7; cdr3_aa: ASHPHQNRASLSYEQY
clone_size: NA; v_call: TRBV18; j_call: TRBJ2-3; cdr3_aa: ASSPPGLAGGTDTQY